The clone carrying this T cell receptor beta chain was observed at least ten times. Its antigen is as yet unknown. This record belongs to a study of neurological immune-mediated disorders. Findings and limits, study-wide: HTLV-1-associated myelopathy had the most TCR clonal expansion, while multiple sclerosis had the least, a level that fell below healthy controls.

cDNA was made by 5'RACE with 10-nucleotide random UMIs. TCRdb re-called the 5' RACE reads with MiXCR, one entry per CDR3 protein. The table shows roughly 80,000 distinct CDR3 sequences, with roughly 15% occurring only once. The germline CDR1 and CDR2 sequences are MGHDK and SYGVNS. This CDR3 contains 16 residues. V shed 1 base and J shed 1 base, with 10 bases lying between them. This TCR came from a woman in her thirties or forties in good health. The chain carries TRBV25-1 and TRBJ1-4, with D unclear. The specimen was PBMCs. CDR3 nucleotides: TGTGCCAGCAGTGAATTCCTCGGGGAAACTAATGAAAAACTGTTTTTT. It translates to CASSEFLGETNEKLFF.